The rows below give T cell receptor beta chains drawn from one sample of a study of blood T cell repertoires in COVID-19. Only in-frame clones appear in the TCRdb table, and some are missing; sequencing was by immunoSEQ multiplex PCR. This table holds about 370,000 clones, more than 75% found once. Sequenced material: peripheral blood. The receptors were gathered from a woman aged 25 to 39 with COVID-19, enrolled during active disease. The CDR3 runs from the conserved cysteine through the conserved F or W. D genes are given only for firm matches. Size tells how often a clone was seen (once, few, many) or the class of an expanded clone, and some rows leave it out.

clone size,V gene,J gene,D gene,CDR3 protein,CDR3 DNA
NA,TRBV25-1,TRBJ1-1,NA,CASSVGAGTEAFF,TGTGCCAGCAGTGTGGGGGCGGGCACTGAAGCTTTCTTT
NA,TRBV5-1,TRBJ1-1,TRBD1,CASSLGWGRGSTEAFF,TGCGCCAGCAGCTTGGGGTGGGGCAGGGGGAGCACTGAAGCTTTCTTT
NA,TRBV12-3/TRBV12-4,TRBJ2-1,NA,CASSGSQYEQFF,TGTGCCAGCAGTGGGAGCCAGTATGAGCAGTTCTTC
NA,TRBV19,TRBJ1-1,TRBD1,CASSPPDRANTEAFF,TGTGCCAGTAGTCCGCCCGACAGGGCGAACACTGAAGCTTTCTTT
NA,TRBV5-4,TRBJ2-1,NA,CASSLPLSREQFF,TGTGCCAGCAGCCTTCCACTATCCCGTGAGCAGTTCTTC
NA,TRBV27,TRBJ1-1,NA,CASVGRARGSTEAFF,TGTGCCAGCGTTGGCCGAGCTAGGGGCTCTACTGAAGCTTTCTTT
NA,TRBV7-2,TRBJ1-1,NA,CASSINLNTEAFF,TGTGCCAGCAGCATAAATCTGAACACTGAAGCTTTCTTT
NA,TRBV28,TRBJ1-2,TRBD1,CASRGTGVGYTF,TGTGCCAGCAGAGGGACAGGGGTTGGCTACACCTTC
once,TRBV7-2,TRBJ2-7,NA,CASSLVPTAPPYEQYF,TGTGCCAGCAGCTTAGTTCCGACAGCCCCACCTTACGAGCAGTACTTC
NA,TRBV18,TRBJ2-3,NA,CASSPSGDTQYF,TGTGCCAGCTCACCGTCGGGGGATACGCAGTATTTT
NA,TRBV4-1,TRBJ2-7,NA,CASSQEGTFSTYEQYF,TGCGCCAGCAGCCAAGAAGGGACTTTCAGTACCTACGAGCAGTACTTC
once,TRBV4-1,TRBJ1-6,NA,CASSQDWGLGSPLHF,TGCGCCAGCAGCCAAGATTGGGGGCTAGGTTCACCCCTCCACTTT
NA,TRBV9,TRBJ2-1,TRBD2,CASSVGAREYDEQFF,TGTGCCAGCAGCGTAGGGGCGCGGGAGTACGATGAGCAGTTCTTC
NA,TRBV15,TRBJ1-2,TRBD1,CATSRDQGAAGYTF,TGTGCCACCAGCAGAGATCAGGGGGCCGCGGGCTACACCTTC